This T cell receptor beta chain was recorded in a study of blood T cell repertoires in COVID-19. This clone was observed once. The V and J ends lost 2 bases and 2 bases respectively, with 9 bases between them. Germline V gene lookup returns CDR1 GTSNPN and CDR2 SVGIG (reference sequence). CDR3 length: 13 residues. Original methodology: From reference gene primer amplification, estimates of nucleated cell counts were derived. Sequencing was performed with immunoSEQ multiplex PCR; in TCRdb, only in-frame clones are kept and a portion is missing. V and J calls and clone size follow that table, whereas D and trimming were derived from the DNA. The data contain more than 400,000 clones, approximately 85% of them singletons.

The chain is built from TRBV30 and TRBJ1-2; a weak D match, TRBD1 (6 bases). Sequences were obtained from peripheral blood. This sequence was found in a human donor in a cohort sampled during active COVID-19. The DNA of the CDR3 is TGTGCCTGGAGTCCCGGACAGAACTATGGCTACACCTTC. Its protein is CAWSPGQNYGYTF.